These T cell receptor beta chains were read from a single sample in a study of long-term antiretroviral therapy in people with HIV. Measured with immunoSEQ multiplex PCR; TCRdb has only the in-frame clones, and not every one. Here the sample spans 27,000 or so clones, roughly 80% being singletons. The sequences come from unsorted PBMCs, collected 2.9 years after starting antiretroviral therapy. The receptors shown here come from a man aged 50-59 years with HIV. Both conserved end residues are part of each CDR3. A D gene is named only where the DNA matches it firmly. Clone size is shown for a subset of rows, as once, few, many or a class of expanded clone.

D	size	V	J	CDR3	DNA
-	-	TRBV2	TRBJ1-2	CASSEGPYYGYTF	TGTGCCAGCAGTGAAGGACCCTACTATGGCTACACCTTC
-	few	TRBV4-1	TRBJ2-2	CASSQARGRGTGELFF	TGCGCCAGCAGCCAAGCCAGGGGTCGGGGCACCGGGGAGCTGTTTTTT
-	-	TRBV28	TRBJ2-7	CASSAWGPGYEQYF	TGTGCCAGCAGCGCCTGGGGCCCCGGTTACGAGCAGTACTTC
-	-	TRBV7-2	TRBJ1-1	CASSFRQARGTEAFF	TGTGCCAGCAGCTTCAGACAGGCGCGGGGTACTGAAGCTTTCTTT
-	few	TRBV7-8	TRBJ1-5	CASSLGRSGNQPQHF	TGTGCCAGCAGCTTAGGTCGGAGCGGCAATCAGCCCCAGCATTTT
-	-	TRBV2	TRBJ2-3	CASSAEAHSTDTQYF	TGTGCCAGCAGTGCGGAAGCTCATTCCACAGATACGCAGTATTTT
-	-	TRBV7-2	TRBJ1-2	CASSLARTELYGYTF	TGTGCCAGCAGCTTAGCTAGGACGGAGCTCTATGGCTACACCTTC
-	-	TRBV4-2	TRBJ1-6	CASSQGGGLPSSYNSPLHF	TGTGCCAGCAGCCAAGGGGGAGGACTTCCGAGCTCCTATAATTCACCCCTCCACTTT
-	-	TRBV5-6	TRBJ1-1	CASSFLRKGNTEAFF	TGTGCCAGCAGCTTTCTCAGGAAGGGGAACACTGAAGCTTTCTTT
-	few	TRBV7-9	TRBJ2-7	CASSHRERVLGTYEQYF	TGTGCCAGCAGCCACCGGGAGAGAGTTTTGGGCACCTACGAGCAGTACTTC
-	-	TRBV2	TRBJ1-1	CASSDGHLAMNTEAFF	TGTGCCAGCAGTGACGGGCACCTAGCCATGAACACTGAAGCTTTCTTT
-	-	TRBV11-3	TRBJ2-7	CASSLRTGEQYF	TGTGCCAGCAGCCTCAGGACTGGCGAGCAGTACTTC
TRBD1	-	TRBV7-8	TRBJ1-4	CASSITRQGQTNEKLFF	TGTGCCAGCAGCATCACCAGACAGGGGCAAACTAATGAAAAACTGTTTTTT
TRBD2	-	TRBV6-5	TRBJ2-2	CASRPRGGGTGELFF	TGTGCCAGCAGGCCGCGGGGGGGCGGTACCGGGGAGCTGTTTTTT
TRBD1	-	TRBV6-5	TRBJ1-5	CASSYGQGQGQPQHF	TGTGCCAGCAGTTACGGACAGGGACAGGGTCAGCCCCAGCATTTT
-	few	TRBV7-2	TRBJ2-7	CASSLILGYEQYF	TGTGCCAGCAGCTTAATTTTGGGATACGAGCAGTACTTC
-	-	TRBV28	TRBJ2-7	CASKGWQGGQVGSYEQYF	TGTGCCAGCAAGGGTTGGCAGGGAGGTCAGGTCGGGTCCTACGAGCAGTACTTC
TRBD1	few	TRBV2	TRBJ1-4	CASSDPDRAGEKLFF	TGTGCCAGCAGTGACCCGGACAGGGCTGGAGAAAAACTGTTTTTT
-	-	TRBV4-3	TRBJ1-5	CASSQIFRLGSNQPQHF	TGCGCCAGCAGCCAAATTTTCCGTCTAGGTAGCAATCAGCCCCAGCATTTT
-	-	TRBV7-3	TRBJ1-1	CASSFGGIAEAFF	TGTGCCAGCAGCTTCGGCGGGATTGCTGAAGCTTTCTTT
-	-	TRBV7-9	TRBJ1-1	CASSSDRRDTEAFF	TGTGCCAGCAGCTCGGACAGAAGAGACACTGAAGCTTTCTTT
TRBD2	-	TRBV10-3	TRBJ2-1	CAISVGSGGYNEQFF	TGTGCCATCAGTGTGGGTAGCGGGGGGTACAATGAGCAGTTCTTC
-	few	TRBV9	TRBJ2-7	CASSVDGNPGEQYF	TGTGCCAGCAGCGTAGACGGGAATCCCGGCGAGCAGTACTTC
TRBD1	-	TRBV9	TRBJ1-1	CASSGPGQMNTEAFF	TGTGCCAGCAGCGGCCCGGGACAGATGAACACTGAAGCTTTCTTT
-	few	TRBV28	TRBJ1-2	CACPAYTF	TGTGCCTGCCCAGCCTACACCTTC
-	-	TRBV6-5	TRBJ1-1	CASSYSDENTEAFF	TGTGCCAGCAGTTACTCGGACGAGAACACTGAAGCTTTCTTT
-	-	TRBV29-1	TRBJ2-1	CSVEPGGRSYNEQFF	TGCAGCGTTGAACCGGGGGGCCGCTCCTACAATGAGCAGTTCTTC
-	-	TRBV9	TRBJ1-2	CASSVGRQRGPGYTF	TGTGCCAGCAGCGTAGGCCGACAAAGGGGCCCTGGCTACACCTTC
TRBD1	-	TRBV5-1	TRBJ1-1	CASSLASGTGGTEAFF	TGCGCCAGCAGCTTGGCCTCAGGGACAGGGGGCACTGAAGCTTTCTTT